This T cell receptor (beta chain) appears in the sequencing data of a study of T cells in Graves' hyperthyroidism and ophthalmopathy. Findings and limits, study-wide: Ophthalmopathy, as predicted by the model, came a median around 6 months after the prediction. Ophthalmopathy was distinguished from stable hyperthyroidism by 13 V-J signatures.

V dropped 6 bases and J dropped 4; count of bases not matched to a gene: 8. Germline-derived CDR1 and CDR2 are LGHNA and YNFKEQ. This CDR3 is built from 14 residues. Sampled blood dates from first hyperthyroidism diagnosis, and it precedes any ophthalmopathy symptoms. The source of the PBMCs was approximately 10 ml of fresh peripheral blood. RNA transcripts gave rise to amplified TCR beta CDR3 regions. Researchers ran a first-round RT-PCR on the TCR CDR3 using the HTBI primer set. TCRdb processed the multiplex PCR reads anew with MiXCR; each CDR3 protein has one entry. The profile shows about 270,000 distinct CDR3 sequences, around 15% of them singletons. This clonotype was seen only a few times. Its cognate antigen is unknown.

Sequencing was carried out using blood. The rearrangement links TRBV4-2 to TRBJ1-2; 7 positions agree with TRBD1. This TCR derives from a woman between 45 and 65 years old with Graves' hyperthyroidism that later progressed to Graves' ophthalmopathy. Written as DNA, the CDR3 is TGTGCCAGCAGGGACCCAGGGGGTGTCTATGGCTACACCTTC. It is translated as CASRDPGGVYGYTF.